The 20 T cell receptor beta chains given below trace back to one sample, sequenced in a study of cytomegalovirus exposure and HLA in healthy donors. 13 Jbeta primers and 60 Vbeta primers were used for the PCR. The data were produced by immunoSEQ multiplex PCR, yet TCRdb's version contains in-frame clones alone and is incomplete. Seen in this sample are some 67,000 clones; the ten most common clones hold approximately 1.8%. Sample: PBMCs. These receptor sequences come from a woman under 40 in good health and CMV-seronegative.

This chain joins TRBV4-2 and TRBJ2-5; D uncertain. The CDR3 consists of 15 residues. Trimming removed 0 bases at V and 4 bases at J, with 12 bases between. Germline CDR1 is LGHNA and CDR2 is YNFKEQ. The CDR3 DNA reads TGTGCCAGCAGCCAAGATCCTGCGGCGGCAGAGACCCAGTACTTC. Amino acids: CASSQDPAAAETQYF.

The rearrangement links TRBV9 to TRBJ2-3; TRBD1 aligns across 7 bases. The CDR3 is made up of 15 amino acids. Germline V gene data show CDR1 as SGDLS and CDR2 as YYNGEE. V lost 3 bases and J lost 1; bases outside the gene matches: 5. In DNA, the CDR3 is TGTGCCAGCAGCGCCCCCGGACAGGGCACAGATACGCAGTATTTT. It translates to CASSAPGQGTDTQYF.

The rearrangement joins TRBV4-1 to TRBJ2-1, with D possibly TRBD1 on 6 matching bases. Germline loops: CDR1 MGHRA, CDR2 YSYEKL. V shed 4 bases and J shed 3 bases, with 13 bases lying between them. The CDR3 sequence is 15 residues long. The DNA for the CDR3 is TGCGCCAGCAGCCCTTCGACAGGCCGCTACAATGAGCAGTTCTTC. It specifies CASSPSTGRYNEQFF.

J is TRBJ1-4 and V is TRBV6-1; D ambiguous. CDR1 MNHNS and CDR2 SASEGT come from the germline V gene. The V and J ends lost 0 bases and 6 bases respectively, with 11 bases between them. This CDR3 region has 15 residues. CDR3 region: CASSEAEPVHEKLFF. In DNA form, the CDR3 reads TGTGCCAGCAGTGAAGCGGAGCCAGTCCATGAAAAACTGTTTTTT.

The V gene is TRBV6-5, the J gene TRBJ1-2; D is possibly TRBD1 (6 bases). The V end lost 4 bases, the J end lost 4 bases, and 10 bases lay between the germline ends. The germline CDR1 and CDR2 sequences are MNHEY and SVGAGI. The CDR3 consists of 13 residues. The CDR3 region is CASSFQGSYGYTF. In DNA form, the CDR3 reads TGTGCCAGCAGTTTTCAGGGGTCCTATGGCTACACCTTC.

This rearrangement joins TRBV28 to TRBJ2-1; no definite D call. The CDR3 extends over 11 amino acids. Germline CDR1 MDHEN, CDR2 SYDVKM. Trimming cost V 2 bases and J 7 bases, with 3 bases left between them. CDR3 coding DNA: TGTGCCAGCAGTTTACTAAATGAGCAGTTCTTC. Translated: CASSLLNEQFF.

The rearrangement joins TRBV2 to TRBJ1-2, with D unclear. CDR1 and CDR2 (germline): SNHLY, FYNNEI. This CDR3 has 14 amino acids. V shed 1 base and J shed 6 bases, with 12 bases lying between them. The CDR3 spells CASSEGWRANGYTF. In nucleotides, the CDR3 is TGTGCCAGCAGTGAAGGGTGGAGGGCAAATGGCTACACCTTC.

This sequence joins TRBV6-5 and TRBJ1-6; D remains unclear. The CDR3 runs to 13 residues. CDR1 MNHEY and CDR2 SVGAGI come from the germline V gene. V was cut by 2 bases and J by 10 bases, with 9 bases left in between. Here the CDR3 DNA reads TGTGCCAGCAGTTACGGCACGGGGTCACCCCTCCACTTT. It translates to CASSYGTGSPLHF.

V gene TRBV9 combines with J gene TRBJ2-5; D is ambiguous. CDR1 and CDR2 from the germline V gene are SGDLS and YYNGEE. The CDR3 sequence is 14 residues long. The germline V and J ends were trimmed by 4 bases and 0 bases, with 10 bases remaining between them. As DNA, the CDR3 is TGTGCCAGCAGCCCTACCCTCAACCAAGAGACCCAGTACTTC. Translated: CASSPTLNQETQYF.

The chain couples TRBV19 to TRBJ2-5, with D tentatively TRBD1 (6 bases). This CDR3 has 14 residues. From germline, CDR1 is LNHDA and CDR2 SQIVND (reference sequence). V was pared by 4 bases and J by 4 bases, with 13 bases between. The chain's CDR3 is CASSTGTQPETQYF. In nucleotides, the CDR3 is TGTGCCAGTAGTACCGGGACACAGCCAGAGACCCAGTACTTC.

This chain links TRBV6-6 with TRBJ1-2, with D hard to call. The CDR3 spans 16 residues. Germline V gene lookup returns CDR1 MNHNY and CDR2 SVGAGI (reference sequence). Trimming cost V 2 bases and J 2 bases, with 15 bases left between them. Written as DNA, the CDR3 is TGTGCCAGCAGTTACGTAGGGAGCATTAAAAACTATGGCTACACCTTC. Protein sequence: CASSYVGSIKNYGYTF.

The CDR3 DNA reads as TGTGCCAGCTCTATCCGGAGCAATCCCGGGGAGCTGTTTTTT. This translates into CASSIRSNPGELFF. V usage is TRBV18 and J usage is TRBJ2-2; the D is unclear. Per the germline V gene, CDR1 is KGHSH and CDR2 is LQKENI. V lost 6 bases and J lost 6, with 14 bases in between. The CDR3 loop spans 14 amino acids.

The chain is built from TRBV6-7 and TRBJ1-5; 9 nucleotides agree with TRBD1. TRBV6-7 is sorted into the ORF group, with uncertain function. This CDR3 region has 17 residues. Losses at the gene ends were 6 bases for V and 2 bases for J; bases not matched to a gene: 11. CDR3 amino acids: CASSTWGQGRGNQPQHF. The CDR3 DNA is TGTGCCAGCAGCACCTGGGGACAGGGAAGGGGCAATCAGCCCCAGCATTTT.

J is TRBJ1-5 and V is TRBV7-9; 7 nucleotides match TRBD1. With 1 base clipped from V and 2 bases from J, the junction kept 8 bases outside the gene matches. The germline V gene has CDR1 SEHNR and CDR2 FQNEAQ (reference sequence). This CDR3 comprises 17 residues. The CDR3 DNA follows: TGTGCCAGCAGCTTAGTCTCGACAGGGTGGGGCAATCAGCCCCAGCATTTT. Its translation is CASSLVSTGWGNQPQHF.

The chain joins TRBV6-5 to TRBJ1-5, with D uncertain. Between the trimmed V and J ends, which lost 6 bases and 1 base, there was a span of 4 bases. Germline CDR1 reads MNHEY; CDR2 reads SVGAGI. This CDR3 is built from 12 residues. CDR3 in DNA: TGTGCCAGCAGGTCGAGCAATCAGCCCCAGCATTTT. Protein product: CASRSSNQPQHF.

The J gene is TRBJ2-2, the V gene TRBV30; D possibly corresponds to TRBD2 (6 bases). Trimming removed 8 bases from V and 4 bases from J, with 14 bases in between. The germline CDR1 and CDR2 sequences are GTSNPN and SVGIG (reference sequence). This CDR3 is built from 13 residues. The CDR3 is CAAMGGITGELFF. The CDR3 region has the DNA TGTGCCGCCATGGGGGGAATCACCGGGGAGCTGTTTTTT.

The chain links TRBV6-5 to TRBJ1-3, with 8 bases lining up with TRBD1. This CDR3 comprises 15 residues. V lost 6 bases and J lost 0; bases outside the gene matches: 4. Germline-derived CDR1 and CDR2 are MNHEY and SVGAGI. CDR3 sequence: CASRRQGTSGNTIYF. The CDR3 region has the DNA TGTGCCAGCAGGCGACAGGGGACCTCTGGAAACACCATATATTTT.

The J gene is TRBJ2-7, the V gene TRBV7-2, with D perhaps matching TRBD1 (5 bases). The CDR3 has 14 residues. Trimming removed 1 base from V and 6 bases from J, with 13 bases in between. The V gene's germline CDR1 is SGHTA and CDR2 FQGNSA. CDR3 amino acids: CASSLGGSWGEQYF. DNA for the CDR3: TGTGCCAGCAGCTTAGGGGGCTCTTGGGGCGAGCAGTACTTC. Based on the CDR3 plus reference TRBV7-2 and TRBJ2-7, the full variable domain is GAGVSQSPSNKVTEKGKDVELRCDPISGHTALYWYRQSLGQGLEFLIYFQGNSAPDKSGLPSDRFSAERTGGSVSTLTIQRTQQEDSAVYLCASSLGGSWGEQYFGPGTRLTVT.

The chain couples TRBV18 to TRBJ2-1; 11 bases are shared with TRBD2. J lost 8 bases, V lost 5 bases, and 8 bases had no gene match. This CDR3 region has 15 residues. Germline V gene sequence: CDR1 KGHSH, CDR2 LQKENI. The CDR3: CASSATSGGLHEQFF. CDR3 sequence (DNA): TGTGCCAGCTCAGCTACTAGCGGGGGTCTCCATGAGCAGTTCTTC.

This rearrangement joins TRBV29-1 to TRBJ1-1; D gene ambiguous. Germline CDR1 reads SQVTM; CDR2 reads ANQGSEA. The ends were cut back, 4 bases at V and 1 base at J, with 7 bases in the middle. This CDR3 is built from 12 residues. The CDR3 DNA sequence: TGCAGCGTTGCTAAGCGGAACACTGAAGCTTTCTTT. Its protein product is CSVAKRNTEAFF.